Shown below are 18 T cell receptor beta chains from a single sample sequenced in a study of read filtering for tumor transcriptome and immune sequencing. This library used about 400 ng RNA and molecular barcoded adaptors spanning alpha/delta and beta/gamma chains. TCRdb re-called the reads with MiXCR, one entry per CDR3 protein. Of tens of thousands of distinct CDR3 sequences listed, 20% are singletons. The sequencing sample was made of a population of CD138-negative cells sorted from bone marrow. Every receptor here comes from a donor at least 40 years old with multiple myeloma.

This CDR3 reads CASSLPHVWGGNTIYF. DNA for the CDR3: TGTGCCAGCAGTCTCCCCCACGTTTGGGGTGGAAACACCATATATTTT. The V and J genes are TRBV28 and TRBJ1-3; no clear D gene. Germline V CDR1 and CDR2: MDHEN, SYDVKM. V was trimmed by 5 bases and J by 3 bases, leaving 17 bases between them. This CDR3 is 16 amino acids long.

This clonotype has at least ten counts. The J gene is TRBJ2-1, the V gene TRBV6-2 or TRBV6-3; TRBD2 matches 13 bases. CDR3 length: 15 residues. Germline V CDR1 and CDR2: MNHEY, SVGEGT. Trimming took 2 bases from V and 9 from J; bases not matched to a gene: 4. The CDR3 DNA is TGTGCCAGCAGTTACGGACTAGCGGGAGCTGTTGAGCAGTTCTTC. Translating it yields CASSYGLAGAVEQFF.

This clonotype was detected ten times or more. The chain has TRBV7-9 and TRBJ2-1, with D perhaps assigned TRBD1 or TRBD2 (5 bases each). From germline, CDR1 is SEHNR and CDR2 FQNEAQ (reference sequence). Trimming left V 6 bases short and J 7 bases short, with 16 bases between. The CDR3 length is 14 residues. The CDR3 loop reads CASRGEPPANEQFF. The CDR3 nucleotides read TGTGCCAGCAGGGGGGAGCCCCCGGCGAATGAGCAGTTCTTC. Filled out from reference TRBV7-9 and TRBJ2-1, the complete variable domain reads DTGVSQNPRHKITKRGQNVTFRCDPISEHNRLYWYRQTLGQGPEFLTYFQNEAQLEKSRLLSDRFSAERPKGSFSTLEIQRTEQGDSAMYLCASRGEPPANEQFFGPGTRLTVL.

In regard to this clonotype: A much more abundant neighbour one base away suggests this may be a read error. This chain joins TRBV2 and TRBJ1-1; D not certain. The CDR3 length is 14 residues. CDR1 and CDR2 from the germline V gene are SNHLY and FYNNEI. Between the trimmed V and J ends, which lost 3 bases and 0 bases, there was a span of 8 bases. As DNA, the CDR3 is TGTGCCAGCAGTGAGGTGAGGCTGAACACTGAAGCTTTCTTT. Amino acids: CASSEVRLNTEAFF. The full variable domain, in which reference TRBV2 and TRBJ1-1 provide the parts outside the CDR3, is EPEVTQTPSHQVTQMGQEVILRCVPISNHLYFYWYRQILGQKVEFLVSFYNNEISEKSEIFDDQFSVERPDGSNFTLKIRSTKLEDSAMYFCASSEVRLNTEAFFGQGTRLTVV.

Only a few counts were recorded for this clonotype. This chain connects TRBV6-2 or TRBV6-3 to TRBJ2-7, with 7 bases aligning to TRBD1. This CDR3 region has 15 residues. Germline V gene lookup returns CDR1 MNHEY and CDR2 SVGEGT. J gave up 1 base and V 6 bases, and 9 bases lay outside the gene matches. As DNA, the CDR3 is TGTGCCAGCAGGGACCTTAGGACAGGATCCTACGAGCAGTACTTC. The encoded protein is CASRDLRTGSYEQYF.

This clonotype has ten or more counts. V usage is TRBV19 and J usage is TRBJ1-5; 7 nucleotides align to TRBD1. Germline CDR1 reads LNHDA; CDR2 reads SQIVND (reference sequence). The CDR3 has 17 residues. V lost 1 base and J lost 2; bases outside the gene matches: 8. DNA of the CDR3: TGTGCCAGTAGTATAGTGGGAAAAACAGGGGGCAATCAGCCCCAGCATTTT. It is translated as CASSIVGKTGGNQPQHF.

This rearrangement joins TRBV12-3 or TRBV12-4 to TRBJ2-5; D remains unclear. The CDR3 is 12 residues long. Trimming shortened V by 5 bases and J by 4 bases, and 8 bases separated the two germline ends. CDR3: CASSPERETQYF. CDR3 DNA sequence: TGTGCCAGCAGTCCGGAGAGAGAGACCCAGTACTTC.

This CDR3 reads CASSQEAGTATDTQYF. CDR3 sequence (DNA): TGTGCCAGCAGCCAAGAGGCGGGGACAGCCACAGATACGCAGTATTTT. The chain recombines TRBV4-2 with TRBJ2-3, with D perhaps TRBD1 (7 bases). This CDR3 is built from 16 residues. In germline, CDR1 is LGHNA, CDR2 YNFKEQ. The V end was cut by 0 bases, the J end by 2 bases, with 12 bases between.

This clonotype was detected many times. The rearrangement links TRBV9 to TRBJ2-7; 7 bases agree with TRBD2. Trimming at V came to 0 bases and at J to 4 bases, leaving 7 bases not matched to a gene. This CDR3 comprises 15 residues. Germline V CDR1 and CDR2: SGDLS, YYNGEE. The CDR3 here is CASSVAWEGWYEQYF. CDR3 DNA sequence: TGTGCCAGCAGCGTAGCCTGGGAGGGTTGGTACGAGCAGTACTTC.

Comments on this clonotype: A much larger clone lies one base from this, so it may be a read error. The chain combines TRBV6-2 or TRBV6-3 with TRBJ1-1, with 8 bases that match TRBD1. Germline loops: CDR1 MNHEY, CDR2 SVGEGT. V trimming: 11 bases; J trimming: 7 bases; junction bases outside the gene matches: 18. CDR3 size: 15 residues. This CDR3 reads CAGTKPGGQAFEAFF. CDR3 DNA: TGTGCCGGCACGAAGCCCGGGGGACAGGCGTTTGAAGCTTTCTTT.

At least ten counts were recorded for this clonotype. V gene TRBV20-1 combines with J gene TRBJ1-1; D perhaps matches TRBD1 (6 bases). V was cut by 1 base and J by 3 bases, with 12 bases left in between. In germline, CDR1 is DFQATT, CDR2 SNEGSKA (reference sequence). This CDR3 contains 14 residues. The CDR3 DNA reads TGCAGTGCTAGAGGTACAGGGATCGACACTGAAGCTTTCTTT. Its translation is CSARGTGIDTEAFF.

This clonotype was observed a handful of times. The gene calls are TRBV29-1 and TRBJ2-7; 9 bases are a match to TRBD1. The V gene end was trimmed by 7 bases and the J gene end by 5 bases; junction bases not matched to a gene: 6. CDR1 is SQVTM, CDR2 ANQGSEA, per germline. The CDR3 is 12 amino acids. The chain's CDR3 is CSAPGQGNEQYF. The CDR3 nucleotides read TGCAGCGCACCGGGACAGGGCAACGAGCAGTACTTC.

This clonotype was detected many times. The CDR3 spells CAWNPGAYNEQFF. CDR3 nucleotides: TGTGCCTGGAATCCGGGCGCCTACAATGAGCAGTTCTTC. The chain carries TRBV30 and TRBJ2-1; D remains unclear. V was cut by 4 bases and J by 2 bases, with 9 bases left in between. Germline V gene lookup returns CDR1 GTSNPN and CDR2 SVGIG (reference sequence). CDR3 size: 13 residues.

This clonotype was detected many times. The chain recombines TRBV20-1 with TRBJ2-2, with 7 positions matching TRBD2. Losses at the gene ends were 0 bases for V and 3 bases for J; bases not matched to a gene: 1. Germline CDR1 is DFQATT and CDR2 is SNEGSKA (reference sequence). The CDR3 length is 14 residues. CDR3 nucleotides: TGCAGTGCTAGAGACCTAGCGGACACCGGGGAGCTGTTTTTT. It is translated as CSARDLADTGELFF.

On this clonotype itself: This likely came from a read error, as a far larger clone is one base away. The chain recombines TRBV6-5 with TRBJ1-1, with D possibly matching TRBD1 (6 bases). Germline values: CDR1 MNHEY, CDR2 SVGAGI. The CDR3 is made up of 14 amino acids. The V end lost 1 base, the J end lost 7 bases, and 13 bases lay between the germline ends. The CDR3 sequence is CASSYLGTSIEAFF. CDR3 in DNA: TGTGCCAGCAGTTACTTAGGGACATCCATTGAAGCTTTCTTT.

This clonotype was counted a single time. At one end, the junction sequence differs from germline, possibly due to a read error. V and J are TRBV6-2 or TRBV6-3 and TRBJ1-1; 7 bases align to TRBD1. CDR3 size: 15 residues. Germline V CDR1 and CDR2: MNHEY, SVGEGT. The CDR3 DNA reads TGTGCCAGCAGTTACTTACCGGACAGGAACACTGAAGCTTTCTTC. It yields the protein CASSYLPDRNTEAFF.

This clonotype was counted many times. The chain employs TRBV30 and TRBJ2-7; tentatively, D is TRBD2 (5 bases). Germline-derived CDR1 and CDR2 are GTSNPN and SVGIG (reference sequence). With 4 bases removed from V and 10 bases from J, the gap between germline ends came to 17 bases. This CDR3 is built from 12 residues. CDR3 sequence: CAWTHRGGPQYF. The CDR3 DNA reads as TGTGCCTGGACTCATCGAGGAGGACCTCAGTACTTC.

On this clonotype: A clone one base away is much larger, so this may be a read error. This chain uses TRBV24-1 with TRBJ1-5; 9 nucleotides line up with TRBD1. The end of the DNA fits TRBJ2-3 better, so the J call may be wrong. The CDR3 is 14 amino acids. Looked up from germline, CDR1 is KGHDR and CDR2 is SFDVKD. The CDR3 sequence: CATRPGQGYQPQYF. The CDR3 nucleotides read TGTGCCACCAGGCCGGGACAGGGTTACCAGCCCCAGTATTTT.